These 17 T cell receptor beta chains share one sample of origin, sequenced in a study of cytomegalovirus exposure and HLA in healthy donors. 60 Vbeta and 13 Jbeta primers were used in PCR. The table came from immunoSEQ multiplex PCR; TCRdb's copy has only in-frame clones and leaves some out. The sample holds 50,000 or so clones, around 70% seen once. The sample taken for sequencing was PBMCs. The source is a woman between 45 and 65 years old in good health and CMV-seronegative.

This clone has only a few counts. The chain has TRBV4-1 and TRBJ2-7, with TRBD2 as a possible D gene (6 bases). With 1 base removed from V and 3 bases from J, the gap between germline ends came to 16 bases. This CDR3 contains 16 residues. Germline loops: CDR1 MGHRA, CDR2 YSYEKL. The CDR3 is CASSQGQDRERYEQYF. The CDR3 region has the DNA TGCGCCAGCAGCCAAGGCCAGGACCGGGAGCGCTACGAGCAGTACTTC.

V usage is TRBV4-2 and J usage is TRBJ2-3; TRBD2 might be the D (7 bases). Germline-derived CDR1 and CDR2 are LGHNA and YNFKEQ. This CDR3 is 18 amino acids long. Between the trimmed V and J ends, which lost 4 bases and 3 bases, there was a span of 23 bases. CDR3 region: CASSRKANGGGGTDTQYF. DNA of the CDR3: TGTGCCAGCAGCCGGAAAGCCAATGGGGGGGGCGGTACAGATACGCAGTATTTT.

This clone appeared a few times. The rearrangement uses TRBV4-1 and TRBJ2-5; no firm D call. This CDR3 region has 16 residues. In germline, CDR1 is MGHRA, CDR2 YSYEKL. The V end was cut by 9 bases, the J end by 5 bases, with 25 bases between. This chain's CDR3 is CASPAPIYRAIETQYF. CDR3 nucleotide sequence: TGCGCCAGTCCCGCGCCGATTTACCGAGCGATTGAGACCCAGTACTTC.

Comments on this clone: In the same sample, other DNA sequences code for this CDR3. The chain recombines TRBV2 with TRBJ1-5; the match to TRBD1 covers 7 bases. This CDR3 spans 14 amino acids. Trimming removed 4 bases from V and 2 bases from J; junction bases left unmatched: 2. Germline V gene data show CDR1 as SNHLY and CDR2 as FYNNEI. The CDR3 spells CASSGTGGNQPQHF. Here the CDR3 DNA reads TGTGCCAGCAGTGGGACAGGAGGCAATCAGCCCCAGCATTTT.

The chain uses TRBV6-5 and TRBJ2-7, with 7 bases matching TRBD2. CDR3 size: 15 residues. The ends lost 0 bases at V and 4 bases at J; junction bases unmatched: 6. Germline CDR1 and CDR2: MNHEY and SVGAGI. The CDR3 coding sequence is TGTGCCAGCAGTTACTCGCGCGGTAGCGGGTACGAGCAGTACTTC. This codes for CASSYSRGSGYEQYF.

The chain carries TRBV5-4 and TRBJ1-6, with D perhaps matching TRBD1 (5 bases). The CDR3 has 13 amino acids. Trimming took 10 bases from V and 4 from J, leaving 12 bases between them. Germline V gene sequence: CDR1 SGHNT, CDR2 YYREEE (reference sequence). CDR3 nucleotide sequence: TGTGCCTGCTCGGGGGAGTATAATTCACCCCTCCACTTT. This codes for CACSGEYNSPLHF.

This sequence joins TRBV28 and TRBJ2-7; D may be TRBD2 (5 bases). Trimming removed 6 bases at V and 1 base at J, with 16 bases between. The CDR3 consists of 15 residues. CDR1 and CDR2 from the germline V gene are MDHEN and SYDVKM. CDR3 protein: CASSISMVASYEQYF. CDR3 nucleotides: TGTGCCAGCAGCATCTCAATGGTAGCGTCCTACGAGCAGTACTTC.

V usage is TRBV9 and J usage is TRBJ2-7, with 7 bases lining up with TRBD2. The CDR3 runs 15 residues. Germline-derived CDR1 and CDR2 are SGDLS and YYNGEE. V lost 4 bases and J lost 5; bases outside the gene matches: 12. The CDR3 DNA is TGTGCCAGCAGCCCCCCCCAGCGGGATGGACACGAGCAGTACTTC. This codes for CASSPPQRDGHEQYF.

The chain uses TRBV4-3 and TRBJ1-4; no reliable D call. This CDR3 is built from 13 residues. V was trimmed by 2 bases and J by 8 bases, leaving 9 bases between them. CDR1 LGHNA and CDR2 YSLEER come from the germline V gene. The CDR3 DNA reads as TGCGCCAGCAGCCAATTCCTCACAGAAAAACTGTTTTTT. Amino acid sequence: CASSQFLTEKLFF.

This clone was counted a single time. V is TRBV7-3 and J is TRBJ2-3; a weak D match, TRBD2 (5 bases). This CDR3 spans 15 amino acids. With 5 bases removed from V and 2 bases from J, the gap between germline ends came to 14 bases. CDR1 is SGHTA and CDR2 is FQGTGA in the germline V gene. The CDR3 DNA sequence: TGTGCCAGCAGCCGATTCGGGGAACTCACAGATACGCAGTATTTT. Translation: CASSRFGELTDTQYF.

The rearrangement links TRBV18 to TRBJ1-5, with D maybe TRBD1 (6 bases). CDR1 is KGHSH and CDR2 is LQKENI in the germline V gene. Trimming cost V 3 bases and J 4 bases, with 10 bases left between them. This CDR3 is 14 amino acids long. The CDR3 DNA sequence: TGTGCCAGCTCACCCAATCAGGGGAATCAGCCCCAGCATTTT. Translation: CASSPNQGNQPQHF.

The CDR3 nucleotides are TGTGCCAGCAGCTCTCAGGGTGGAACTGAAGCTTTCTTT. Protein sequence: CASSSQGGTEAFF. The chain joins TRBV7-9 to TRBJ1-1; D may be TRBD1 (5 bases). V lost 4 bases and J 5 bases, leaving 11 bases between the germline ends. CDR1 SEHNR and CDR2 FQNEAQ come from the germline V gene (reference sequence). The CDR3 totals 13 residues.

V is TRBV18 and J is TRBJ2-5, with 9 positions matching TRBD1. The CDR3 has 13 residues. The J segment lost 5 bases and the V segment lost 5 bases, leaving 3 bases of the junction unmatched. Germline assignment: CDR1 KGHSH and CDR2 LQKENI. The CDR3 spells CASSTGGRETQYF. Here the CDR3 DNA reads TGTGCCAGCTCAACAGGGGGCCGGGAGACCCAGTACTTC.

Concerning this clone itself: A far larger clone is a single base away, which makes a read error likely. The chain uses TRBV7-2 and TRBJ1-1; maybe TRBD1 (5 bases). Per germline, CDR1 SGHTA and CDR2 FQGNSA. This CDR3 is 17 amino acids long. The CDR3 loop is CVSSLLAGMVGRGEAFF. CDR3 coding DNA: TGTGTCAGCAGCTTACTGGCAGGGATGGTTGGTAGAGGTGAAGCTTTCTTT.

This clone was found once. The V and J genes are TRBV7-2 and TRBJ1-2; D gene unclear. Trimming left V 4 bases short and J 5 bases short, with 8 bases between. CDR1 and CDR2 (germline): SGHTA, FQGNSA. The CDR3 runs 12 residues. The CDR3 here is CASSSSLYGYTF. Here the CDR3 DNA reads TGTGCCAGCAGCTCCTCCCTATATGGCTACACCTTC.

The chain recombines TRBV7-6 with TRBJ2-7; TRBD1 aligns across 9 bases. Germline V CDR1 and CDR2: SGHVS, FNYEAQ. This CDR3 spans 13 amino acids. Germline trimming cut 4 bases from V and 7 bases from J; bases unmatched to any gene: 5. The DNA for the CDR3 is TGTGCCAGCAGCTCGGACAGGGGCGGGGAGCAGTACTTC. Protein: CASSSDRGGEQYF.

CDR3 loop: CASSPTGTGFYNEQFF. CDR3 bases: TGTGCCAGCAGTCCAACCGGGACAGGGTTCTACAATGAGCAGTTCTTC. The chain couples TRBV27 to TRBJ2-1; 9 bases are a match to TRBD1. J was trimmed by 3 bases and V by 5 bases; bases with no gene match: 8. The germline gives CDR1 MNHEY, CDR2 SMNVEV (reference sequence). The CDR3 consists of 16 residues.